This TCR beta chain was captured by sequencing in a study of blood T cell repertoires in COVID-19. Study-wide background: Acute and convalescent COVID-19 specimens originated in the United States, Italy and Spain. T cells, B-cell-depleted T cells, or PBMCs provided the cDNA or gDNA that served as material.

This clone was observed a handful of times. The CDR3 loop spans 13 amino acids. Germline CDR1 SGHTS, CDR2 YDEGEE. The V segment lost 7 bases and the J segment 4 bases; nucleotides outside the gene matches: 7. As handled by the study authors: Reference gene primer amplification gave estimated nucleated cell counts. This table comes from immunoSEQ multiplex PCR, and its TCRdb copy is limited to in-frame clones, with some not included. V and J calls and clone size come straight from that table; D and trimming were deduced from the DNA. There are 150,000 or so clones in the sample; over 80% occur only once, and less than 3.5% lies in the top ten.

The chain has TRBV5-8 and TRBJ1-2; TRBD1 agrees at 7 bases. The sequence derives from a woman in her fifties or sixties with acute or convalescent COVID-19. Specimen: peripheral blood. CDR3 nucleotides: TGTGCCAGCGGCCGACAGGGCGTCTATGGCTACACCTTC. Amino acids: CASGRQGVYGYTF.